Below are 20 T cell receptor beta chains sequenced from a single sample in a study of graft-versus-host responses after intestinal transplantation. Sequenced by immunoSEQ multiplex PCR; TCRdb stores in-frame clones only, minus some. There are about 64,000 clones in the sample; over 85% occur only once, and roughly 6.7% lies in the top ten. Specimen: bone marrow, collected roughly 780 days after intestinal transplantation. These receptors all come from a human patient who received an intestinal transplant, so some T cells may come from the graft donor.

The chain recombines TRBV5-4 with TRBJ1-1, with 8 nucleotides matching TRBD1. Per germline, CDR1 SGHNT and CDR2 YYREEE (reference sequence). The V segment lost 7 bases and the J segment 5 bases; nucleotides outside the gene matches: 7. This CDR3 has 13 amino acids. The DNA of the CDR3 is TGTGCCAGCTGGACAGGGACTGAGACTGAAGCTTTCTTT. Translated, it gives CASWTGTETEAFF.

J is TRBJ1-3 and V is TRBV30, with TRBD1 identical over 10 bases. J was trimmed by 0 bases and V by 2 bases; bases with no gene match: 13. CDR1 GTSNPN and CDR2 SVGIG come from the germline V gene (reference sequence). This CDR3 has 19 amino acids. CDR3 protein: CAWSSPGTGVRLSGNTIYF. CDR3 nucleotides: TGTGCCTGGAGTTCCCCGGGGACAGGGGTTAGGCTCTCTGGAAACACCATATATTTT. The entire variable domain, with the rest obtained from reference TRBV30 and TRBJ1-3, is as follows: SQTIHQWPATLVQPVGSPLSLECTVEGTSNPNLYWYRQAAGRGLQLLFYSVGIGQISSEVPQNLSASRPQDRQFILSSKKLLLSDSGFYLCAWSSPGTGVRLSGNTIYFGEGSWLTVV.

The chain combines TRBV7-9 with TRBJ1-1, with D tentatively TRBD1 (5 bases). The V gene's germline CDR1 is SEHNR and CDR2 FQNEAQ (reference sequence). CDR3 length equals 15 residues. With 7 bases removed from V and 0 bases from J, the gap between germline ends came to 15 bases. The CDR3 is CASTRLDRMNTEAFF. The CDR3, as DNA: TGTGCCAGCACAAGACTAGACAGAATGAACACTGAAGCTTTCTTT.

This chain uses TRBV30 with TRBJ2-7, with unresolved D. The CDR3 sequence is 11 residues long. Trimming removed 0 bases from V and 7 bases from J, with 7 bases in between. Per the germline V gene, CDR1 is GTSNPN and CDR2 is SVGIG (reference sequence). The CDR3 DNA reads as TGTGCCTGGAGTGTTGGTAGGGAGCAGTACTTC. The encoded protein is CAWSVGREQYF.

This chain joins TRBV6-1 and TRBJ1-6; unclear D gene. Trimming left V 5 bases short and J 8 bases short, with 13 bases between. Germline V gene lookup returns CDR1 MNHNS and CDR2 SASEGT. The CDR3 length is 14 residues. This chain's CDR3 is CASSQTGGDSPLHF. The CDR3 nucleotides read TGTGCCAGCAGTCAAACGGGTGGAGATTCACCCCTCCACTTT.

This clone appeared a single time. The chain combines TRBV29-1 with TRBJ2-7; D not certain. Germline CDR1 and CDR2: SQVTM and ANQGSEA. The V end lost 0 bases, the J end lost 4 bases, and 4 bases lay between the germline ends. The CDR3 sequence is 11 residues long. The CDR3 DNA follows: TGCAGCGTTGAAGATTGGTACGAGCAGTACTTC. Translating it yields CSVEDWYEQYF.

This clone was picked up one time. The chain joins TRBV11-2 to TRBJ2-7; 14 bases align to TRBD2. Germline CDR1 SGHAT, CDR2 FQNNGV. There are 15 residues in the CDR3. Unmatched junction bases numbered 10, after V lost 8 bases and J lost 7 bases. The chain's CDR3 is CASVGTSGGLWEQYF. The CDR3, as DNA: TGTGCCAGCGTGGGGACTAGCGGGGGTTTGTGGGAGCAGTACTTC.

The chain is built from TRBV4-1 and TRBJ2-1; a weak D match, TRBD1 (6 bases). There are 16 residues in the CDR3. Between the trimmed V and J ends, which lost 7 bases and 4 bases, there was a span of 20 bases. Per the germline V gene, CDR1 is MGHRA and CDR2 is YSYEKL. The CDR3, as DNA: TGCGCCAGCACCCCCGATCTAGGACAGAGATACAATGAGCAGTTCTTC. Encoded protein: CASTPDLGQRYNEQFF.

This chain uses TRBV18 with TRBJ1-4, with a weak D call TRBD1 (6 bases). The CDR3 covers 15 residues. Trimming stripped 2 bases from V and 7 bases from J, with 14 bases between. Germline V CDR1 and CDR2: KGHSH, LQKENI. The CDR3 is CASSPVEGGAEKLFF. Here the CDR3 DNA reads TGTGCCAGCTCACCAGTGGAAGGGGGGGCTGAAAAACTGTTTTTT.

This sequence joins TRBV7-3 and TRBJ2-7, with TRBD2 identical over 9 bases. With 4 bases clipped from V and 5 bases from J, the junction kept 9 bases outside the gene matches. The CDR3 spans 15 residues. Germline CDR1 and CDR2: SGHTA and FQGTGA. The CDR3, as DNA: TGTGCCAGCAGCTCTTCGGTAGCGGGAGTGCACGAGCAGTACTTC. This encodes CASSSSVAGVHEQYF. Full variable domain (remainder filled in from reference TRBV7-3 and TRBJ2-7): GAGVSQTPSNKVTEKGKYVELRCDPISGHTALYWYRQSLGQGPEFLIYFQGTGAADDSGLPNDRFFAVRPEGSVSTLKIQRTERGDSAVYLCASSSSVAGVHEQYFGPGTRLTVT.

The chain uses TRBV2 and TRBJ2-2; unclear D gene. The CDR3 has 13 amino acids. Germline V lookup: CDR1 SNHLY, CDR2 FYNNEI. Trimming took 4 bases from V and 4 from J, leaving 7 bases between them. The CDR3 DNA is TGTGCCAGCAGTGTTGATCCCACCGGGGAGCTGTTTTTT. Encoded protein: CASSVDPTGELFF. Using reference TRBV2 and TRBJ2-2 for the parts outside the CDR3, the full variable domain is EPEVTQTPSHQVTQMGQEVILRCVPISNHLYFYWYRQILGQKVEFLVSFYNNEISEKSEIFDDQFSVERPDGSNFTLKIRSTKLEDSAMYFCASSVDPTGELFFGEGSRLTVL.

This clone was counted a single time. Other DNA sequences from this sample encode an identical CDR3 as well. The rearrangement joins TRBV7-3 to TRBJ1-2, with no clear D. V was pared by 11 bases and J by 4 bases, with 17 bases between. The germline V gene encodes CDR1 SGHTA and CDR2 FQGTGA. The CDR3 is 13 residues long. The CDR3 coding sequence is TGTGCCCCGCGAGGACCGTCTTTCTATGGCTACACCTTC. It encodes CAPRGPSFYGYTF.

The chain's CDR3 is CASSPAGPPDTQYF. Written as DNA, the CDR3 is TGTGCCAGCTCACCGGCAGGGCCCCCAGATACGCAGTATTTT. The chain combines TRBV18 with TRBJ2-3, with D possibly matching TRBD1 (5 bases). The CDR3 loop spans 14 amino acids. The V end lost 3 bases, the J end lost 4 bases, and 11 bases lay between the germline ends. The V gene's germline CDR1 is KGHSH and CDR2 LQKENI.

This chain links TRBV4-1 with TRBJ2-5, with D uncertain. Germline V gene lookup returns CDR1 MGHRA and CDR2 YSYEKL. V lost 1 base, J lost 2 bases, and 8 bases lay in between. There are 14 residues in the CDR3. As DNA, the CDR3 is TGCGCCAGCAGCCAAGTTCAGCTTCAAGAGACCCAGTACTTC. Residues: CASSQVQLQETQYF.

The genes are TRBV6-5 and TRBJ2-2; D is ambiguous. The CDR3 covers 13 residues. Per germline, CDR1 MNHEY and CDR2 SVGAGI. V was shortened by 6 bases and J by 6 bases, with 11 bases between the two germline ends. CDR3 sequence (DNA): TGTGCCAGCAGCCAGATAAAGGCCGGGGAGCTGTTTTTT. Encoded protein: CASSQIKAGELFF.

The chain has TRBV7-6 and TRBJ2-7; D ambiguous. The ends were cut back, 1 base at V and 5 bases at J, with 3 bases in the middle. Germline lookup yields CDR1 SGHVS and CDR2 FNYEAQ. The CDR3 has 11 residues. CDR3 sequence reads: CASSLVDEQYF. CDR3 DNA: TGTGCCAGCAGCTTAGTTGACGAGCAGTACTTC.

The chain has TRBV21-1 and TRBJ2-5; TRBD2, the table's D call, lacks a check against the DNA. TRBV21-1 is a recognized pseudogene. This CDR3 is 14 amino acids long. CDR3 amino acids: CASSTGTSDETQYF. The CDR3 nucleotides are TGTGCCAGCAGCACCGGGACTAGCGATGAGACCCAGTACTTC.

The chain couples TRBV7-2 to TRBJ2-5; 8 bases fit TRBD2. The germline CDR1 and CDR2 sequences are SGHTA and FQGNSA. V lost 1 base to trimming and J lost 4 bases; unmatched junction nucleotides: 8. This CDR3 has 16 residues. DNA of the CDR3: TGTGCCAGCAGCTTAGTTGTCGGGGGGGCCGGAGAGACCCAGTACTTC. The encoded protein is CASSLVVGGAGETQYF. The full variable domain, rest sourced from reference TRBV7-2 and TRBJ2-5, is GAGVSQSPSNKVTEKGKDVELRCDPISGHTALYWYRQSLGQGLEFLIYFQGNSAPDKSGLPSDRFSAERTGGSVSTLTIQRTQQEDSAVYLCASSLVVGGAGETQYFGPGTRLLVL.

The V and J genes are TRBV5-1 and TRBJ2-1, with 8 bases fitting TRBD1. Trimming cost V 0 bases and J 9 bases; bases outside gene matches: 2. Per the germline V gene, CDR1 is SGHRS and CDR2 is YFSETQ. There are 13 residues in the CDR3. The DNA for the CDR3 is TGCGCCAGCAGCTTGGGCCAGGGGGCTGAGCAGTTCTTC. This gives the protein CASSLGQGAEQFF.

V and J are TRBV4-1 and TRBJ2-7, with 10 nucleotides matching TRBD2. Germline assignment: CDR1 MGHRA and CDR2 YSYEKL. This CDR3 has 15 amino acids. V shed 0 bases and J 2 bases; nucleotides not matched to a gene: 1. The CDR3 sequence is CASSQESGRAYEQYF. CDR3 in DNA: TGCGCCAGCAGCCAAGAAAGCGGGAGGGCCTACGAGCAGTACTTC.